The text below deals with one T cell receptor (beta chain). Its antigen is not known. With no exceptions, donors were healthy Caucasians. TCRdb reanalysed the 5' RACE reads using MiXCR and keeps one entry per CDR3 protein. The sample has 300,000 to 400,000 distinct CDR3 sequences; 10% to 15% are singletons. The CDR3 loop spans 16 amino acids. Germline CDR1 is SGHTA and CDR2 is FQGTGA. The V and J ends lost 5 bases and 6 bases, in that order; junction bases with no gene match: 10. The sample comes from a study of identical twins. Study-level findings and limits: For cord blood, abundant beta clonotypes had fewer insertions, unlike memory repertoires, which showed none. Modelling underestimated the level of out-of-frame TCR alpha sharing observed in monozygotic twins.

A further study also used this sample, focusing on yellow fever vaccine responses in identical twins.

This clonotype was sampled from a woman aged 18-29 years in good health. Sequencing was carried out using CD8+ T cells sorted from blood. The genes are TRBV7-3 and TRBJ2-1; 10 bases agree with TRBD2. The CDR3 DNA reads as TGTGCCAGCAGCATTGCAGCGGGAGGGCCAGGCAATGAGCAGTTCTTC. Protein product: CASSIAAGGPGNEQFF. Drawing the rest from reference TRBV7-3 and TRBJ2-1, the complete variable domain is GAGVSQTPSNKVTEKGKYVELRCDPISGHTALYWYRQSLGQGPEFLIYFQGTGAADDSGLPNDRFFAVRPEGSVSTLKIQRTERGDSAVYLCASSIAAGGPGNEQFFGPGTRLTVL.